Shown below are 29 T cell receptor beta chains from a single sample sequenced in a study of blood T cell repertoires in COVID-19. Clones were read by immunoSEQ multiplex PCR, and TCRdb kept only the in-frame ones, dropping some. The sample lists under 250,000 clones, 84% occurring once. Sequenced material: PBMCs or T cells enriched from blood (not recorded which). The receptors originated from a man aged 55 to 69 who had recovered from COVID-19.

The rearrangement uses TRBV19 and TRBJ1-4; 9 bases match TRBD1. The CDR3 loop spans 15 amino acids. Germline CDR1 is LNHDA and CDR2 is SQIVND (reference sequence). The V segment lost 6 bases and the J segment 6 bases; nucleotides outside the gene matches: 8. The CDR3 loop reads CASRDGTGRYEKLFF. The CDR3 DNA is TGTGCCAGTAGGGATGGGACAGGGCGTTATGAAAAACTGTTTTTT.

The rearrangement links TRBV12-3 or TRBV12-4 to TRBJ1-1; tentatively, D is TRBD1 (5 bases). The CDR3 runs 13 residues. The V gene lost 6 bases and the J gene lost 5 bases, with 13 bases spanning the gap. The CDR3 sequence is CASSYGTWTEAFF. The CDR3 nucleotides are TGTGCCAGCAGCTACGGGACTTGGACTGAAGCTTTCTTT.

The table lists this clone with a few counts. This rearrangement joins TRBV6-2 or TRBV6-3 to TRBJ1-1; no firm D call. This CDR3 is built from 14 residues. Germline V CDR1 and CDR2: MNHEY, SVGEGT. With 6 bases removed from V and 4 bases from J, the gap between germline ends came to 15 bases. The DNA for the CDR3 is TGTGCCAGCAGCCCGTTAAACTCGGGCACTGAAGCTTTCTTT. Its protein product is CASSPLNSGTEAFF.

This rearrangement joins TRBV11-3 to TRBJ1-1; 8 positions agree with TRBD1. The CDR3 length is 15 residues. The junction had 6 bases not matched to a gene; V was cut back by 5 bases and J by 1 base. CDR1 and CDR2 (germline): SGHNT, YENEEA. This CDR3 is CASSGAGQGNTEAFF. CDR3 bases: TGTGCCAGCAGCGGAGCCGGACAGGGGAACACTGAAGCTTTCTTT.

The chain recombines TRBV7-9 with TRBJ1-2; 8 positions match TRBD1. The CDR3 is 16 amino acids. In germline, CDR1 is SEHNR, CDR2 FQNEAQ (reference sequence). Unmatched junction bases numbered 11, after V lost 5 bases and J lost 3 bases. For the CDR3, the DNA is TGTGCCAGCAGCGCTAGACAGGGGCGGCAAGACTATGGCTACACCTTC. It encodes CASSARQGRQDYGYTF.

This clone has a handful of counts. This chain uses TRBV5-1 with TRBJ1-1; 8 bases are a match to TRBD1. J was trimmed by 0 bases and V by 4 bases; bases with no gene match: 8. Germline V lookup: CDR1 SGHRS, CDR2 YFSETQ. CDR3 size: 16 residues. CDR3 bases: TGCGCCAGCAGCCCCCAAGGACAGGGTCTGAACACTGAAGCTTTCTTT. It codes for CASSPQGQGLNTEAFF.

The gene calls are TRBV4-2 and TRBJ2-5; 11 nucleotides match TRBD2. Germline loops: CDR1 LGHNA, CDR2 YNFKEQ. The CDR3 is 18 residues long. The trim removed 0 bases at V and 10 bases at J, leaving 16 bases unmatched. As DNA, the CDR3 is TGTGCCAGCAGCCAAGATTCCGGGGGGGGACTAGCGGTTGGCGACCAGTACTTC. Amino acid sequence: CASSQDSGGGLAVGDQYF.

This clone was seen a single time. This sequence joins TRBV11-3 and TRBJ2-7, with 8 bases aligning to TRBD2. V was pared by 5 bases and J by 0 bases, with 3 bases of the junction left unmatched. The germline V gene encodes CDR1 SGHNT and CDR2 YENEEA. The CDR3 consists of 14 residues. DNA of the CDR3: TGTGCCAGCAGCCCGGGAGGGAGCTCCTACGAGCAGTACTTC. It specifies CASSPGGSSYEQYF.

This rearrangement joins TRBV27 to TRBJ2-2; 7 bases are shared with TRBD2. The CDR3 loop spans 16 amino acids. V shed 6 bases and J 0 bases; nucleotides not matched to a gene: 7. The germline gives CDR1 MNHEY, CDR2 SMNVEV (reference sequence). DNA of the CDR3: TGTGCCAGCAGAAATTTGGCGGGGGCGAACACCGGGGAGCTGTTTTTT. This sequence encodes CASRNLAGANTGELFF.

The chain links TRBV4-3 to TRBJ1-1, with TRBD1 matching 11 bases. Trimming removed 3 bases from V and 6 bases from J; junction bases left unmatched: 3. The CDR3 is 14 amino acids. CDR1 and CDR2 from the germline V gene are LGHNA and YSLEER. CDR3 loop: CASSHGTGGAEAFF. CDR3 nucleotides: TGCGCCAGCAGCCACGGGACAGGGGGGGCTGAAGCTTTCTTT.

By share, this clone ranks as medium-sized. This rearrangement joins TRBV2 to TRBJ1-2; D not resolved. Germline-derived CDR1 and CDR2 are SNHLY and FYNNEI. There are 13 residues in the CDR3. V lost 2 bases and J 5 bases, leaving 9 bases between the germline ends. For the CDR3, the DNA is TGTGCCAGCAGTGAATGGGCAGTATATGGCTACACCTTC. It encodes CASSEWAVYGYTF. Supplemented by reference TRBV2 and TRBJ1-2, the full variable domain reads EPEVTQTPSHQVTQMGQEVILRCVPISNHLYFYWYRQILGQKVEFLVSFYNNEISEKSEIFDDQFSVERPDGSNFTLKIRSTKLEDSAMYFCASSEWAVYGYTFGSGTRLTVV.

This chain joins TRBV6-6 and TRBJ2-1, with D possibly matching TRBD2 (5 bases). From germline, CDR1 is MNHNY and CDR2 SVGAGI (reference sequence). CDR3 length equals 13 residues. Trimming pared 6 bases from V and 9 bases from J, leaving 15 bases between. The DNA of the CDR3 is TGTGCCAGCAGAATGGGGAGCTTAGTTGAGCAGTTCTTC. This translates into CASRMGSLVEQFF.

The V gene is TRBV7-3, the J gene TRBJ2-7, with D uncertain. This CDR3 has 13 amino acids. Germline V gene lookup returns CDR1 SGHTA and CDR2 FQGTGA. V gave up 8 bases and J gave up 4 bases, with 15 bases separating them. The CDR3 spells CASAELANYEQYF. CDR3 sequence (DNA): TGTGCCAGCGCCGAACTTGCAAATTACGAGCAGTACTTC.

This chain joins TRBV7-6 and TRBJ2-7, with D possibly matching TRBD1 (6 bases). CDR3 length: 16 residues. With 5 bases removed from V and 0 bases from J, the gap between germline ends came to 17 bases. Germline CDR1 is SGHVS and CDR2 is FNYEAQ. This CDR3 is CASSPRGGRISYEQYF. The CDR3 coding sequence is TGTGCCAGCAGCCCTAGAGGGGGACGCATCTCCTACGAGCAGTACTTC.

The J gene is TRBJ1-5, the V gene TRBV4-1; the match to TRBD1 covers 7 bases. Per the germline V gene, CDR1 is MGHRA and CDR2 is YSYEKL. J lost 3 bases, V lost 3 bases, and 8 bases had no gene match. The CDR3 spans 16 residues. The CDR3 DNA follows: TGCGCCAGCAGCCAGGGTTGGGACAGCACCAATCAGCCCCAGCATTTT. Translation: CASSQGWDSTNQPQHF.

This chain connects TRBV19 to TRBJ1-5; D gene ambiguous. The germline gives CDR1 LNHDA, CDR2 SQIVND (reference sequence). This CDR3 spans 13 amino acids. With 5 bases removed from V and 2 bases from J, the gap between germline ends came to 7 bases. The CDR3 nucleotides are TGTGCCAGTAGTTGGGCAGGCAATCAGCCCCAGCATTTT. This translates into CASSWAGNQPQHF.

The chain is built from TRBV11-2 and TRBJ2-7, with D tentatively TRBD1 (6 bases). CDR1 and CDR2 from the germline V gene are SGHAT and FQNNGV. V was pared by 5 bases and J by 5 bases, with 19 bases between. The CDR3 contains 15 residues. DNA of the CDR3: TGTGCCAGCAGCCAACAGGGAACCCAACTTGACGAGCAGTACTTC. It codes for CASSQQGTQLDEQYF.

V usage is TRBV14 and J usage is TRBJ2-7; 7 bases match TRBD1. Germline V gives CDR1 SGHDN, CDR2 FVKESK. V was clipped by 4 bases and J by 2 bases; unmatched bases: 5. The CDR3 has 14 amino acids. CDR3 nucleotide sequence: TGTGCCAGCAGCCGGGGACAGCCGGCCTACGAGCAGTACTTC. It specifies CASSRGQPAYEQYF.

This clone appeared a few times. V gene TRBV7-9 combines with J gene TRBJ1-2; unclear D gene. V lost 0 bases to trimming and J lost 5 bases, with 7 bases between them. This CDR3 comprises 13 residues. CDR1 SEHNR and CDR2 FQNEAQ come from the germline V gene (reference sequence). The CDR3 DNA follows: TGTGCCAGCAGCTTAGCACCGGAGTATGGCTACACCTTC. It yields the protein CASSLAPEYGYTF.

CDR3 nucleotides: TGTGCCAGCAGCTTATCAGTGGGAGGGAGCAATCAGCCCCAGCATTTT. It translates to CASSLSVGGSNQPQHF. V gene TRBV7-9 combines with J gene TRBJ1-5; D uncertain. CDR1 and CDR2 from the germline V gene are SEHNR and FQNEAQ (reference sequence). The CDR3 consists of 16 residues. Trimming left V 2 bases short and J 1 base short, with 12 bases between.

The chain couples TRBV10-3 to TRBJ1-1; the D is unclear. The V gene's germline CDR1 is ENHRY and CDR2 SYGVKD. The CDR3 has 13 amino acids. Trimming took 7 bases from V and 0 from J, leaving 9 bases between them. The CDR3: CAITKEVNTEAFF. The CDR3 DNA sequence: TGTGCCATCACTAAAGAAGTGAACACTGAAGCTTTCTTT.

The CDR3 bases are TGCAGCGTTGCAGGGGGACCAAATCAGCCCCAGCATTTT. This encodes CSVAGGPNQPQHF. V usage is TRBV29-1 and J usage is TRBJ1-5; 7 nucleotides agree with TRBD1. V trimming: 4 bases; J trimming: 4 bases; junction bases outside the gene matches: 4. The CDR3 totals 13 residues. Germline lookup yields CDR1 SQVTM and CDR2 ANQGSEA. The full variable domain, completed using reference TRBV29-1 and TRBJ1-5, is SAVISQKPSRDICQRGTSLTIQCQVDSQVTMMFWYRQQPGQSLTLIATANQGSEATYESGFVIDKFPISRPNLTFSTLTVSNMSPEDSSIYLCSVAGGPNQPQHFGDGTRLSIL.

The V and J genes are TRBV19 and TRBJ2-1; 8 positions match TRBD2. V gave up 3 bases and J gave up 3 bases; unmatched junction bases: 13. CDR3 length: 18 residues. Germline V gives CDR1 LNHDA, CDR2 SQIVND (reference sequence). The CDR3 loop is CASSILRTGTRIYNEQFF. The DNA for the CDR3 is TGTGCCAGTAGTATCCTACGGACCGGGACTAGGATCTACAATGAGCAGTTCTTC.

The chain recombines TRBV3-1 (or the pseudogene TRBV3-2) with TRBJ2-3; 8 bases line up with TRBD1. CDR1 is LGHDT, CDR2 YNNKEL, per germline (reference sequence). The CDR3 runs 17 residues. Trimming removed 2 bases from V and 2 bases from J; junction bases left unmatched: 9. Here the CDR3 DNA reads TGTGCCAGCAGCCAAATCTCCGGACAGGGCATCACAGATACGCAGTATTTT. This codes for CASSQISGQGITDTQYF.

The V and J genes are TRBV6-5 and TRBJ2-3; possibly TRBD1 for D (6 bases). The germline CDR1 and CDR2 sequences are MNHEY and SVGAGI. The CDR3 length is 15 residues. The V end was cut by 5 bases, the J end by 0 bases, with 12 bases between. CDR3 loop: CASSPGVVSTDTQYF. DNA for the CDR3: TGTGCCAGCAGTCCAGGGGTAGTGAGCACAGATACGCAGTATTTT.

This chain links TRBV7-9 with TRBJ1-2; D uncertain. V gave up 2 bases and J gave up 6 bases, with 13 bases separating them. The germline V gene encodes CDR1 SEHNR and CDR2 FQNEAQ (reference sequence). This CDR3 region has 14 residues. The DNA for the CDR3 is TGTGCCAGCAGCTTAAGTATAGGAGGGAATGGCTACACCTTC. It translates to CASSLSIGGNGYTF.

J is TRBJ2-5 and V is TRBV7-9, with a possible D match to TRBD1 (6 bases). The CDR3 runs to 15 residues. Germline V gives CDR1 SEHNR, CDR2 FQNEAQ (reference sequence). V was cut by 6 bases and J by 4 bases, with 18 bases left in between. CDR3 region: CASRPRGVLGETQYF. The CDR3 DNA is TGTGCCAGCAGACCCAGGGGTGTTTTAGGAGAGACCCAGTACTTC.

J is TRBJ2-3 and V is TRBV29-1, with D tentatively TRBD1 (6 bases). CDR1 SQVTM and CDR2 ANQGSEA come from the germline V gene. The CDR3 runs to 12 residues. V was clipped by 7 bases and J by 2 bases, with 10 bases between them. The CDR3 coding sequence is TGCAGCGCGAACAGGGACACAGATACGCAGTATTTT. Translating it yields CSANRDTDTQYF.

This chain joins TRBV15 and TRBJ2-1; TRBD2 aligns across 7 bases. From germline, CDR1 is LNHNV and CDR2 YYDKDF (reference sequence). V gave up 1 base and J gave up 9 bases; unmatched junction bases: 9. The CDR3 runs 15 residues. The CDR3 sequence is CATSRGRAGRGEQFF. In nucleotides, the CDR3 is TGTGCCACCAGCAGAGGAAGGGCGGGGAGGGGTGAGCAGTTCTTC. The full variable domain, its missing parts supplied by reference TRBV15 and TRBJ2-1, is DAMVIQNPRYQVTQFGKPVTLSCSQTLNHNVMYWYQQKSSQAPKLLFHYYDKDFNNEADTPDNFQSRRPNTSFCFLDIRSPGLGDTAMYLCATSRGRAGRGEQFFGPGTRLTVL.